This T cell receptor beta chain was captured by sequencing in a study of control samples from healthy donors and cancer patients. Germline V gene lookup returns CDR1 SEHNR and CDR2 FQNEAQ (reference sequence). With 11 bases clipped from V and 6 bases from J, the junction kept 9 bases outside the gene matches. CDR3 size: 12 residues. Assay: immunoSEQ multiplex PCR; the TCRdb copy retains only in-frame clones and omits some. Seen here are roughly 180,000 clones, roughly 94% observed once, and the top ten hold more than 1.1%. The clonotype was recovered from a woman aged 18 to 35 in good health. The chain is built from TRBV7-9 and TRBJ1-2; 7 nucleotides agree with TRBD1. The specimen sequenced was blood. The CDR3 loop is CACPEGGHGYTF. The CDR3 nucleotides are TGTGCCTGCCCTGAAGGGGGCCATGGCTACACCTTC.